This T cell receptor beta chain stems from a study of regulatory T cells in long-lasting Graves disease. Per the germline V gene, CDR1 is GTSNPN and CDR2 is SVGIG (reference sequence). V shed 0 bases and J shed 4 bases, with 18 bases lying between them. The CDR3 extends over 16 amino acids. Time point noted: newly diagnosed GD, antithyroid drugs for less than 3 months. After RNA was extracted from PBMCs, the TCR library was made from it. Graves' disease was diagnosed by American Thyroid Association guidelines. An approximately 10-milliliter sample of peripheral blood was drawn into EDTA tubes. This clonotype was counted many times. Antigen unknown. iRepertoire HTBI primers and Arm-PCR of CDR3 regions built TCR beta libraries. TCRdb re-derived calls from the multiplex PCR reads in MiXCR, one entry per CDR3 protein. The table has approximately 560,000 distinct CDR3 sequences, about 16% seen once. Study results and caveats: Thyroid tissue went unexamined; only peripheral blood was analyzed.

The same data also contributed to another study, on T cells in Graves' hyperthyroidism and ophthalmopathy.

The rearrangement joins TRBV30 to TRBJ1-2, with D perhaps TRBD1 (6 bases). This TCR was recovered from a man younger than 35 with Graves disease. This specimen was peripheral blood mononuclear cells (PBMCs), taken at new diagnosis, from a patient treated with antithyroid drugs. CDR3 bases: TGTGCCTGGAGTGTATACCGCAGGGGAAGGACCTATGGCTACACCTTC. Amino acid sequence: CAWSVYRRGRTYGYTF.